This T cell receptor beta chain was captured in a study of shared clonotypes between healthy human individuals (TCRdb year 2020). In terms of the full investigation: Three men and a couple of women, aged 18 to 49 years, made up the cohort. Libraries were prepared and TCR repertoires were sequenced by different laboratories using diverse techniques, in order to increase sequencing depth and limit assay-specific biases. To estimate repertoire size and how much clonotypes are shared between individuals, the study performed deep sequencing of blood TCR repertoires from 4 to 6 healthy adults. For each donor, CD4 naive and CD4 memory were each given three plates, CD8 naive was given two plates, and CD8 memory was given one plate. Between about 0.8 and 9 billion PBMCs per donor were obtained by leukapheresis.

Summary of the overall study and its limitations: Pairwise subsampling indicated that sequencing depth was expected to affect the degree of clonotype sharing among donors. Incomplete sequencing was indicated by rarefaction of sorted-subset datasets, despite the large sequencing depth. Naive subsets generally had larger estimated clonotype richness than memory subsets. The genetic and exposure-history diversity represented was limited by the small number of donors. Only blood was sampled, and tissue TCR repertoires likely differ from those in blood. Clonotypes shared by all four sorted-subset donors showed higher generation probabilities than non-shared clonotypes. About 5% of naive CD4, around 3.5% of naive CD8, 2.3% of memory CD4, and less than 0.45% of memory CD8 clonotypes were shared across several donors.

Remarks on this clone: There is no known antigen for this receptor. Base-call qualities are not available, and no considerably larger clone is one nucleotide away.

V loses 1 base, J loses 2 bases, and the germline ends lie 9 bases apart. Sequences GTSNPN (CDR1) and SVGIG (CDR2) are obtained from the germline V gene (reference sequence). Spanning cysteine to phenylalanine, the CDR3 consists of 14 amino acids. The CDR3 DNA has 42 bases and is translated from base 1. Using the deep immunoSEQ assay, TCR CDR3 regions were amplified from genomic DNA by multiplex PCR. Extracted genomic DNA from each cell subset was distributed evenly across all wells of several immunoSEQ 96-well plates, and each plate was treated as a replicate. For sorted subsets, approximately 190 ng genomic DNA, equal to approximately 30,000 T cell genomes, was loaded into each replicate PCR. The purified libraries were quantified using a Qubit 3.0 fluorometer, sized with a Bioanalyzer 2100, and then quantified again using the KAPA Library Quantification kit. Every immunoSEQ 96-well plate was sequenced on a separate single-read 150-cycle Illumina NextSeq 550 flow cell. The authors' pipeline ran thus. Because only junctional sequences without quality scores were contained in the immunoSEQ output, filtering matching that applied to full-length reads could not be performed. Sequences were annotated with PyIR, a Python wrapper for IgBLAST v1.9, using IMGT germline references to assign V/J genes and CDR3. Any read was removed if the V/J assignment was weak (E-value above 1e-6), the CDR3 was missing, or the read contained stop codons, out-of-frame junctions, or ambiguous translated residues. V3J clonotypes were defined as sequences sharing the same inferred V gene, J gene, and CDR3 amino acid sequence. Percentage overlap between repertoires was computed as shared unique clonotypes divided by the size of the smaller repertoire. Three approaches were used to assess repertoire richness: RTK rarefaction, the Chao1 estimator, and Recon v2.1 estimates of unobserved clonotypes. OLGA was used to compute generation probabilities for all TCRbeta clonotypes that the gDNA method yielded from four donors. Imported from immuneACCESS, the table was reduced by TCRdb to in-frame sequences with V and J called. These copies leave out some clones; in studies compared against another copy, an unresolved V gene accounts for under half, and the cause of the remainder is not known. V and J calls and clone size are those listed in that table; D and trimming were worked out from the DNA. The sample table lists some 2,000,000 clones, about 95% of them with a count of one. The ten largest clonotypes hold 0.85% to 1.2% of the sample.

CD8 naive samples were CD45RO-negative cells positively selected for CCR7, giving a CD45RA+CCR7+ population that excluded TemRA cells. Donors were healthy HIV-negative adults with no recently reported acute infections or vaccinations. Every donor was a Caucasian adult living in Nashville, Tennessee, USA. After blood collection by leukapheresis, PBMCs were isolated using Ficoll-Histopaque density gradient centrifugation and then cryopreserved in the vapor phase of liquid nitrogen. Purity and quantity of every magnetically sorted T cell population were checked by analytical flow cytometry. Each sorted fraction had its genomic DNA isolated and then quantified by UV absorbance on a Nanodrop 2000c.

The sequence was collected from a man younger than 30 in good health. Specimen: naive CD8+ T cells sorted from blood. What the cell subset or site label conveys for this sample: CD45RA+CCR7+. This sequence uses TRBV30 and TRBJ1-3; the D gene assignment is ambiguous. In nucleotide form, the sequence is TGTGCCTGGAGTGAAACCTACACTGGAAACACCATATATTTT. Its translation is CAWSETYTGNTIYF.